Below are 21 T cell receptor beta chains sequenced from a single sample in a study of shared clonotypes between healthy human individuals. Clones were sequenced by immunoSEQ multiplex PCR, and TCRdb holds only the in-frame ones, with some missing. The sample has about 480,000 clones; about three quarters are singletons. Sequenced material: PBMCs. Every receptor here comes from a middle-aged woman in good health. Some clones in this sample may be carry-over from other donors' samples.

The chain recombines TRBV11-3 with TRBJ2-3; perhaps TRBD2 as D (7 bases). Between the trimmed V and J ends, which lost 4 bases and 4 bases, there was a span of 18 bases. The CDR3 has 16 amino acids. Germline CDR1 reads SGHNT; CDR2 reads YENEEA. The CDR3 reads CASSSLGGGGPDTQYF. CDR3 in DNA: TGTGCCAGCAGCTCCCTAGGAGGGGGAGGGCCAGATACGCAGTATTTT.

The chain has TRBV4-1 and TRBJ1-5; TRBD1 matches at 7 bases. The CDR3 has 14 amino acids. Trimming took 4 bases from V and 3 from J; bases not matched to a gene: 3. Germline loops: CDR1 MGHRA, CDR2 YSYEKL. This CDR3 is CASSPQGNNQPQHF. The CDR3 nucleotides are TGCGCCAGCAGCCCACAGGGGAACAATCAGCCCCAGCATTTT.

V is TRBV28 and J is TRBJ1-4, with D possibly being TRBD1 (6 bases). The CDR3 is 16 amino acids. Germline values: CDR1 MDHEN, CDR2 SYDVKM. V was shortened by 5 bases and J by 5 bases, with 18 bases between the two germline ends. Here the CDR3 reads CASSTAGEVGNEKLFF. The CDR3 region has the DNA TGTGCCAGCAGTACTGCAGGGGAGGTCGGGAATGAAAAACTGTTTTTT.

This chain uses TRBV29-1 with TRBJ1-6; D is unclear. V gave up 4 bases and J gave up 7 bases, with 11 bases separating them. CDR1 is SQVTM, CDR2 ANQGSEA, per germline. The CDR3 spans 13 residues. In DNA, the CDR3 is TGCAGCGTTGGAGAAGGGCAAAATTCACCCCTCCACTTT. It yields the protein CSVGEGQNSPLHF.

The chain has TRBV5-1 and TRBJ1-6; D is uncertain. V shed 2 bases and J shed 7 bases, with 10 bases lying between them. Germline V gene sequence: CDR1 SGHRS, CDR2 YFSETQ. CDR3 length: 14 amino acids. In DNA form, the CDR3 reads TGCGCCAGCAGCTTTGGAGCCCCGAATTCACCCCTCCACTTT. This sequence encodes CASSFGAPNSPLHF.

The CDR3 nucleotides are TGTGCCAGCAGTGGCGGCGCTGGGGCCAACGTCCTGACTTTC. Protein sequence: CASSGGAGANVLTF. The J gene is TRBJ2-6, the V gene TRBV6-4; no definite D call. CDR1 and CDR2 from the germline V gene are MRHNA and SNTAGT. The CDR3 sequence is 14 residues long. Trimming removed 4 bases at V and 2 bases at J, with 6 bases between.

The J gene is TRBJ1-1, the V gene TRBV7-3; D is unclear. The CDR3 totals 13 residues. Germline CDR1 reads SGHTA; CDR2 reads FQGTGA. V was pared by 3 bases and J by 3 bases, with 8 bases between. As DNA, the CDR3 is TGTGCCAGCAGCTTCGCGTCGTACACTGAAGCTTTCTTT. Amino acid sequence: CASSFASYTEAFF.

The chain uses TRBV6-6 and TRBJ1-5, with a weak D call TRBD1 (5 bases). This CDR3 is 15 amino acids long. Trimming removed 2 bases from V and 6 bases from J, with 14 bases in between. Germline CDR1 is MNHNY and CDR2 is SVGAGI (reference sequence). CDR3 loop: CASSYKAGSGQPQHF. CDR3 sequence (DNA): TGTGCCAGCAGTTACAAGGCAGGGTCGGGTCAGCCCCAGCATTTT.

This clone has a handful of counts. The junction and the germline gene differ at one end; a read error may be behind it. The V call is TRBV7-9, the J call TRBJ2-3, with 7 bases that match TRBD2. In germline, CDR1 is SEHNR, CDR2 FQNEAQ (reference sequence). The CDR3 length is 14 residues. The chain's CDR3 is CASSLAGRTDTQYF. Written as DNA, the CDR3 is TGTGCCAGCAGTTTAGCGGGTCGCACAGATACGCAGTATTTT.

The chain is built from TRBV11-2 and TRBJ1-1, with D maybe TRBD1 (6 bases). The CDR3 has 14 residues. The V and J ends lost 4 bases and 1 base respectively, with 10 bases between them. Per the germline V gene, CDR1 is SGHAT and CDR2 is FQNNGV. CDR3 DNA: TGTGCCAGCAGCTCCCCCAGGGGGAACACTGAAGCTTTCTTT. Translation: CASSSPRGNTEAFF.

This clone was recorded once. The chain carries TRBV28 and TRBJ1-2; D might be TRBD1 (5 bases). The V end lost 4 bases, the J end lost 3 bases, and 15 bases lay between the germline ends. Germline CDR1 is MDHEN and CDR2 is SYDVKM. This CDR3 is built from 15 residues. The CDR3 coding sequence is TGTGCCAGCAGTTCGACCGGGACTCCCGACTATGGCTACACCTTC. It encodes CASSSTGTPDYGYTF.

The chain has TRBV19 and TRBJ1-1; TRBD1 aligns across 8 bases. Germline CDR1 and CDR2: LNHDA and SQIVND (reference sequence). V shed 2 bases and J 5 bases; nucleotides not matched to a gene: 4. The CDR3 is made up of 14 amino acids. The CDR3 sequence is CASSISRGPTEAFF. Written as DNA, the CDR3 is TGTGCCAGTAGTATAAGCAGGGGGCCGACTGAAGCTTTCTTT.

The CDR3 loop is CAWSLAGGGDEQFF. Written as DNA, the CDR3 is TGTGCCTGGAGTTTAGCGGGAGGTGGTGATGAGCAGTTCTTC. V and J are TRBV30 and TRBJ2-1, with TRBD2 matching over 10 bases. Trimming cost V 2 bases and J 8 bases; bases outside gene matches: 6. The CDR3 is 14 amino acids. CDR1 and CDR2 from the germline V gene are GTSNPN and SVGIG (reference sequence).

This sequence joins TRBV29-1 and TRBJ1-1, with 8 nucleotides matching TRBD1. The CDR3 consists of 11 residues. Germline V gene data show CDR1 as SQVTM and CDR2 as ANQGSEA. V shed 6 bases and J 10 bases; nucleotides not matched to a gene: 7. The CDR3 sequence: CSVAGGAVAFF. The CDR3 region has the DNA TGCAGCGTGGCAGGGGGCGCGGTAGCTTTCTTT.

Notes on this clone: It may be a read error: a sequence one base away is much more abundant. The chain is built from TRBV30 and TRBJ2-6; unclear D gene. Trimming removed 6 bases from V and 4 bases from J, with 19 bases in between. There are 16 residues in the CDR3. Germline V CDR1 and CDR2: GTSNPN, SVGIG (reference sequence). Here the CDR3 reads CACSRIGSVGANVLTF. DNA of the CDR3: TGTGCCTGTAGTCGCATCGGGTCCGTCGGGGCCAACGTCCTGACTTTC.

J is TRBJ2-7 and V is TRBV19; D perhaps matches TRBD1 (5 bases). This CDR3 is built from 14 residues. The germline V gene has CDR1 LNHDA and CDR2 SQIVND (reference sequence). Between the trimmed V and J ends, which lost 6 bases and 1 base, there was a span of 13 bases. Written as DNA, the CDR3 is TGTGCCAGTAGACCCCAAGACAGTTCCTACGAGCAGTACTTC. Translating gives CASRPQDSSYEQYF.

Concerning this clone itself: Additional DNA sequences in this sample encode the identical CDR3. The chain recombines TRBV28 with TRBJ1-1; D is unclear. The CDR3 covers 11 residues. Germline V gives CDR1 MDHEN, CDR2 SYDVKM. V gave up 3 bases and J gave up 3 bases, with 2 bases separating them. The CDR3 loop reads CASSFHTEAFF. The CDR3 DNA reads TGTGCCAGCAGTTTCCACACTGAAGCTTTCTTT.

The J gene is TRBJ1-3, the V gene TRBV5-1, with 9 bases that match TRBD1. The length of the CDR3 is 17 residues. The V segment lost 4 bases and the J segment 0 bases; nucleotides outside the gene matches: 8. Germline V gene sequence: CDR1 SGHRS, CDR2 YFSETQ. The CDR3 region has the DNA TGCGCCAGCAGCGCGGGGACAGGGCAAAACTCTGGAAACACCATATATTTT. Its translation: CASSAGTGQNSGNTIYF. The full variable domain, in which reference TRBV5-1 and TRBJ1-3 provide the parts outside the CDR3, is KAGVTQTPRYLIKTRGQQVTLSCSPISGHRSVSWYQQTPGQGLQFLFEYFSETQRNKGNFPGRFSGRQFSNSRSEMNVSTLELGDSALYLCASSAGTGQNSGNTIYFGEGSWLTVV.

The chain has TRBV6-4 and TRBJ2-4; unclear D gene. The V end was cut by 3 bases, the J end by 3 bases, with 18 bases between. Germline CDR1 reads MRHNA; CDR2 reads SNTAGT. CDR3 length: 17 residues. The CDR3 region is CASSDAVGLDLKNIQYF. The CDR3 DNA sequence: TGTGCCAGCAGTGATGCCGTGGGCCTCGACCTCAAAAACATTCAGTACTTC.

The chain combines TRBV7-3 with TRBJ2-1; 11 bases agree with TRBD2. The CDR3 is made up of 14 amino acids. Trimming took 2 bases from V and 8 from J; bases not matched to a gene: 2. Germline CDR1 and CDR2: SGHTA and FQGTGA. The CDR3 spells CASSLSGLADEQFF. The CDR3 bases are TGTGCCAGCAGCTTATCGGGACTAGCGGATGAGCAGTTCTTC.

This rearrangement joins TRBV5-4 to TRBJ2-2; D uncertain. Germline values: CDR1 SGHNT, CDR2 YYREEE (reference sequence). The CDR3 extends over 15 amino acids. Deletions cut 4 bases from V and 4 bases from J, with 14 bases between. CDR3 nucleotide sequence: TGTGCCAGCAGCCTCCGGGCCGTTGCCACCGGGGAGCTGTTTTTT. It is translated as CASSLRAVATGELFF.